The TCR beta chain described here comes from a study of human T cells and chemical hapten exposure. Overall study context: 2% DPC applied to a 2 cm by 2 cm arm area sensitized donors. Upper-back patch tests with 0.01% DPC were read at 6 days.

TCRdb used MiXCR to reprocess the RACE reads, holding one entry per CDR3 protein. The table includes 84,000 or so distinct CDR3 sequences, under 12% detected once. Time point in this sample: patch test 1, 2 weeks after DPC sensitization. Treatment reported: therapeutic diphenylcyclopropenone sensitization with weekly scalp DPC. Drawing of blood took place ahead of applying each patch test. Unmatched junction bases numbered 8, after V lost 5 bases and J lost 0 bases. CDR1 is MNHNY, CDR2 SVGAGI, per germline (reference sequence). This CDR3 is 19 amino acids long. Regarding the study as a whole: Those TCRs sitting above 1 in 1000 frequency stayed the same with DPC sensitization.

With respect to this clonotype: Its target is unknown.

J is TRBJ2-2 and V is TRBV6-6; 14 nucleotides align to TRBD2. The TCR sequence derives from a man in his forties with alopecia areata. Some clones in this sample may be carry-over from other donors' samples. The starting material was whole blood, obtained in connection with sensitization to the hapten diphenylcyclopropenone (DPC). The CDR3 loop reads CASSPTGLAGGSNTGELFF. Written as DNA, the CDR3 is TGTGCCAGCAGTCCTACTGGACTAGCGGGAGGCTCGAACACCGGGGAGCTGTTTTTT.